This T cell receptor (beta chain) came from a study of T cells in Graves' hyperthyroidism and ophthalmopathy. Study as a whole: Any treatment followed the collection of peripheral blood at initial diagnosis.

The investigators amplified TCR beta CDR3 regions from RNA transcripts. RT-PCR in the first round (using the HTBI primer set) targeted the TCR CDR3. TCRdb redid the calling of the multiplex PCR reads with MiXCR, one entry per CDR3 protein. The sample holds more than 500,000 distinct CDR3 sequences, about 17% seen once. The authors deemed Graves' hyperthyroidism stable absent ophthalmopathy progression within 18 months. Aged 18 to 65, the patients had hyperthyroidism that was newly diagnosed and had lasted under 2 months. This clonotype came up many times. Its antigen is still unknown. Study-level findings and limits: The blood repertoire included most of the expanded thyroid clonotypes above 0.001.

The receptor comes from a woman in her thirties with Graves' hyperthyroidism. What was sequenced was blood.

The DNA for the CDR3 is TGTGCCACCAGCCAACAGAGAGGCCTTGAAGCTTTCTTT. This gives the protein CATSQQRGLEAFF. This sequence joins TRBV15 and TRBJ1-1; D gene ambiguous. CDR3 length: 13 amino acids. From germline, CDR1 is LNHNV and CDR2 YYDKDF (reference sequence). V gave up 5 bases and J gave up 7 bases, with 14 bases separating them. Using reference TRBV15 and TRBJ1-1 for the parts outside the CDR3, the full variable domain is DAMVIQNPRYQVTQFGKPVTLSCSQTLNHNVMYWYQQKSSQAPKLLFHYYDKDFNNEADTPDNFQSRRPNTSFCFLDIRSPGLGDTAMYLCATSQQRGLEAFFGQGTRLTVV.